Listed below are T cell receptor beta chains from one sample, sequenced in a study of cytomegalovirus exposure and HLA in healthy donors. Measured with immunoSEQ multiplex PCR; TCRdb has only the in-frame clones, and not every one. Of about 210,000 clones detected, almost 80% appear once; the ten largest clones hold about 2%. Material for sequencing was PBMCs. The receptors were gathered from a male donor in good health and CMV-seronegative. The conserved cysteine and the conserved F or W are not part of the CDR3 here.

TRBV30	TRBJ1-2	AWSVLWARGYT
TRBV9	TRBJ2-3	ASSSAPLAGGADTQY
TRBV5-4	TRBJ2-7	ASSLGRGSSYEQY
TRBV19	TRBJ1-1	ASTKDRGQTEAF
TRBV27	TRBJ2-7	ASSFSGLAGDYEQY
TRBV6-5	TRBJ1-1	ASSYETGGTEAF
TRBV19	TRBJ1-2	ASSIGTGPYGYT
TRBV28	TRBJ1-1	ASSSHRTGGTEAF
TRBV5-4	TRBJ2-7	ASSLTGGVLEQY
TRBV6-1	TRBJ2-7	ASSEAPGTGDYEQY
TRBV29-1	TRBJ2-1	SVPTESYNEQF
TRBV14	TRBJ1-2	ASSQYIDRDYGYT
TRBV4-3	TRBJ2-7	ASSHGWGRDRGYEQY
TRBV6-5	TRBJ2-1	ASSYSDRGQHEQF
TRBV11-2	TRBJ2-7	ASSLDQRGVPYEQY
TRBV15	TRBJ1-3	ATSRAGTGNTIY
TRBV7-9	TRBJ2-2	SSSLPLTGVETGELF
TRBV7-9	TRBJ2-1	ASTKSGADNEQF
TRBV7-6	TRBJ1-1	ASSLPGWTEAF
TRBV7-2	TRBJ2-3	ASTLRWGDTDTQY
TRBV4-3	TRBJ1-1	ASSQQGQMNTEAF
TRBV10-3	TRBJ2-1	AISGAGWDNEQF
TRBV28	TRBJ2-7	ASSPPPDSVDEQY
TRBV19	TRBJ1-6	ASSSRVVSPLH
TRBV28	TRBJ2-3	ASSAGQTSRTDTQY
TRBV23-1	TRBJ2-1	ASSLTGTQRDNEQF